This T cell receptor beta chain came from a study of blood T cells in healthy people across ages. Germline CDR1 is SGHTA and CDR2 is FQGNSA. The CDR3 spans 14 residues. The donors, healthy Caucasians from Russia, were aged 6 to 90. The sample holds a few counts of this clonotype. What it binds is unknown. Combining a sample-barcoded 5' primer with a J-beta primer mix, a second PCR ran for roughly 6 to 12 cycles. Each TCR beta cDNA got a 12-nucleotide random molecular identifier. TCRdb redid the calling of the 5' RACE reads with MiXCR, one entry per CDR3 protein. The sample records approximately 730,000 distinct CDR3 sequences, less than 70% being singletons. General observations from the study: A roughly linear fall in TCR beta diversity per million T cells was seen with increasing age. More naive CD4+ cells and higher diversity were found in long-lived than in aged donors.

The chain is built from TRBV7-2 and TRBJ2-5; 10 positions agree with TRBD1. The J call may be in error: the DNA end matches TRBJ2-7 better. Sequencing input: blood. The clonotype comes from a man of 80 years or more in good health. This CDR3 is CASSPWTGGYEQYF. The CDR3, as DNA: TGTGCCAGCAGCCCTTGGACAGGGGGGTACGAGCAGTACTTC.